This TCR beta chain derives from a study of blood T cell repertoires in COVID-19. This CDR3 is built from 17 residues. Germline loops: CDR1 SGDLS, CDR2 YYNGEE. The V and J ends lost 0 bases and 5 bases, in that order; junction bases with no gene match: 9. Sequencing was performed with immunoSEQ multiplex PCR; in TCRdb, only in-frame clones are kept and a portion is missing. The table has fewer than 300,000 clones, more than 75% seen once. The receptor comes from a woman aged 35 to 49 with acute COVID-19. What was sequenced was PBMCs or T cells enriched from blood (not recorded which). V gene TRBV9 combines with J gene TRBJ2-3; 10 positions match TRBD2. CDR3 in DNA: TGTGCCAGCAGCGTAGCGTCAGCGGGAGGGCAAGGAGATACGCAGTATTTT. Translated, it gives CASSVASAGGQGDTQYF. Full variable domain (outside the CDR3, taken from reference TRBV9 and TRBJ2-3): DSGVTQTPKHLITATGQRVTLRCSPRSGDLSVYWYQQSLDQGLQFLIQYYNGEERAKGNILERFSAQQFPDLHSELNLSSLELGDSALYFCASSVASAGGQGDTQYFGPGTRLTVL.